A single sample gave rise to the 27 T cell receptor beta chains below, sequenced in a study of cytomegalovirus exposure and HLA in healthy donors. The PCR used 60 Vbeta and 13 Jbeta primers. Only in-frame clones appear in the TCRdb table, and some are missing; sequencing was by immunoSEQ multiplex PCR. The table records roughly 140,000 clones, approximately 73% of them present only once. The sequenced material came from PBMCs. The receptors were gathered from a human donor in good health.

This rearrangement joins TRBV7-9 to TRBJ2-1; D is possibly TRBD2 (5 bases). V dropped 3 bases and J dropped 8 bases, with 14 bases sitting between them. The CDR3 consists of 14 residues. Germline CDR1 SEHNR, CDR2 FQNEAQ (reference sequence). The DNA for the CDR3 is TGTGCCAGCAGCTTTGGCCTTAGCGTGGATGAGCAGTTCTTC. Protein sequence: CASSFGLSVDEQFF. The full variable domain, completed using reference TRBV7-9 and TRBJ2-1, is DTGVSQNPRHKITKRGQNVTFRCDPISEHNRLYWYRQTLGQGPEFLTYFQNEAQLEKSRLLSDRFSAERPKGSFSTLEIQRTEQGDSAMYLCASSFGLSVDEQFFGPGTRLTVL.

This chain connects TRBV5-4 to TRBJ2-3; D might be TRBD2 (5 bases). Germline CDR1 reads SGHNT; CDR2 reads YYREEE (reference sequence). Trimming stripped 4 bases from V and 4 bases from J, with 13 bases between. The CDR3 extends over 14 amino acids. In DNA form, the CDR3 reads TGTGCCAGCAGCCCGACGAGGGTCGCAGATACGCAGTATTTT. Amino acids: CASSPTRVADTQYF.

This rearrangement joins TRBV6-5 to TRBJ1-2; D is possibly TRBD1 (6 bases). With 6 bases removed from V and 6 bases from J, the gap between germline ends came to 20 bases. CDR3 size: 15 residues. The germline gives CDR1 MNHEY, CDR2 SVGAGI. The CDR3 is CASRKGSGESNGYTF. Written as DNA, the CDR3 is TGTGCCAGCAGGAAGGGCTCAGGGGAATCAAATGGCTACACCTTC.

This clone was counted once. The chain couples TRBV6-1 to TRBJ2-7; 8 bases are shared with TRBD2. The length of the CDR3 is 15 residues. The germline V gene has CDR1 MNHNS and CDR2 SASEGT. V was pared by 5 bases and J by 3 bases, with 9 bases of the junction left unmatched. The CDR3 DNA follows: TGTGCCAGCAGTATCCTAGCGGGCCCCCTCTACGAGCAGTACTTC. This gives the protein CASSILAGPLYEQYF.

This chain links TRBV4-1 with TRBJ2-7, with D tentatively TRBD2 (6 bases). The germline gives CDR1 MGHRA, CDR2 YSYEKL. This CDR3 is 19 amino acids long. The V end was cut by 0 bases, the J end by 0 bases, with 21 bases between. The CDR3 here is CASSQDLMVYVGGSYEQYF. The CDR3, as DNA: TGCGCCAGCAGCCAAGATCTTATGGTATATGTGGGGGGCTCCTACGAGCAGTACTTC.

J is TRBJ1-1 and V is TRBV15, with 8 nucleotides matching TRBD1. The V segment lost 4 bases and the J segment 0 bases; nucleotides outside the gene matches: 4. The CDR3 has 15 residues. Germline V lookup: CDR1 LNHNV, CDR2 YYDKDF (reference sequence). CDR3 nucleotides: TGTGCCACCAGCATTACAGGGGGTATGAACACTGAAGCTTTCTTT. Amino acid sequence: CATSITGGMNTEAFF.

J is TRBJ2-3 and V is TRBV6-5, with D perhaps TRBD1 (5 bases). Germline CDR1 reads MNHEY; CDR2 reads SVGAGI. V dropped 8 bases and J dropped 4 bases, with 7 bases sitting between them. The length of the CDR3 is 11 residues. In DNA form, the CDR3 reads TGTGCCAGCCGCAGGGCAGATACGCAGTATTTT. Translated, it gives CASRRADTQYF.

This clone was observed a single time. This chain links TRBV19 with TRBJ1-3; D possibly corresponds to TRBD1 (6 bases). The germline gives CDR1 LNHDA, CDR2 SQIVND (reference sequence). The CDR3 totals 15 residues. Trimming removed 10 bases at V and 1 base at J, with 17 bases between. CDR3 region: CATAETGLSGNTIYF. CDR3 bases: TGTGCCACCGCCGAGACAGGACTGTCTGGAAACACCATATATTTT.

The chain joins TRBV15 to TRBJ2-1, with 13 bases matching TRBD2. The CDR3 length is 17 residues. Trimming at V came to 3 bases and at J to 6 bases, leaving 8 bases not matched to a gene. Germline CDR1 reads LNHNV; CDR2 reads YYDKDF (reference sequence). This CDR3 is CATSRVTGTSGINEQFF. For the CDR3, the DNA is TGTGCCACCAGCAGGGTCACCGGGACTAGCGGGATCAATGAGCAGTTCTTC. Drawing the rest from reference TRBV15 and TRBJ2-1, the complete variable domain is DAMVIQNPRYQVTQFGKPVTLSCSQTLNHNVMYWYQQKSSQAPKLLFHYYDKDFNNEADTPDNFQSRRPNTSFCFLDIRSPGLGDTAMYLCATSRVTGTSGINEQFFGPGTRLTVL.

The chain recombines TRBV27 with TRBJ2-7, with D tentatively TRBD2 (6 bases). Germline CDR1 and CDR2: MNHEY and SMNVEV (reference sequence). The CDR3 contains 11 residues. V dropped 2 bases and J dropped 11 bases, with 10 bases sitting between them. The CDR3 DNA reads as TGTGCCAGCAGTTTAGGGGAGGCGGAGTACTTC. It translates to CASSLGEAEYF.

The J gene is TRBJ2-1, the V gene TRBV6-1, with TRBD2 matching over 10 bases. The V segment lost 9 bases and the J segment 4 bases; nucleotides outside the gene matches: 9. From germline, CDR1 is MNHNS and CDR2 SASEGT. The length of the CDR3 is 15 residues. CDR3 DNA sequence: TGTGCCAGTCAGATAGCGGGAGGCGAGTACAATGAGCAGTTCTTC. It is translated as CASQIAGGEYNEQFF.

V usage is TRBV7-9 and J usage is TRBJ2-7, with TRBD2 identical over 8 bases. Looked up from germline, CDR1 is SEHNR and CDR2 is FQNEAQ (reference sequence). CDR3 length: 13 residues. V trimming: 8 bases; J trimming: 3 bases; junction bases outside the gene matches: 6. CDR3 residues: CASGYSGNYEQYF. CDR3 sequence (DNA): TGTGCCAGCGGGTATAGCGGGAACTACGAGCAGTACTTC.

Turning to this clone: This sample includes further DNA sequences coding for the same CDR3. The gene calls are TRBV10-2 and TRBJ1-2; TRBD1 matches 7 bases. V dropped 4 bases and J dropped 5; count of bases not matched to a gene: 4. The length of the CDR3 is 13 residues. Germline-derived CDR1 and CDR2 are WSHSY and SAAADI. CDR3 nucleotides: TGCGCCAGCAGTGCAGGGACAGAATATGGCTACACCTTC. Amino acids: CASSAGTEYGYTF.

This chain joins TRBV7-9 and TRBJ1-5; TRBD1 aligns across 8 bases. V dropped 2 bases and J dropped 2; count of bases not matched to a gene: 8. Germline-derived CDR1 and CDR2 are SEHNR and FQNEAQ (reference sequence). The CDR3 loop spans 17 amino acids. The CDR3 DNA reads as TGTGCCAGCAGCTTAATCGTTGGACAGGGCGGCAATCAGCCCCAGCATTTT. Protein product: CASSLIVGQGGNQPQHF.

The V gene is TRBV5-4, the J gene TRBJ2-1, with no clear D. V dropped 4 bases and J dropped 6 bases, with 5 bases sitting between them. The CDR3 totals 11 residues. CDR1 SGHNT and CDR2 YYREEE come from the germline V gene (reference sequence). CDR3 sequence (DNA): TGTGCCAGCAGCCTCCTCAATGAGCAGTTCTTC. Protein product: CASSLLNEQFF.

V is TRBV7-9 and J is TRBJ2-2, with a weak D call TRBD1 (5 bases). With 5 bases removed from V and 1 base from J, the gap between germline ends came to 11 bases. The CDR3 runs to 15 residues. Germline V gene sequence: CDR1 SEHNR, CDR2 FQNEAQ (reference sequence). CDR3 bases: TGTGCCAGCAGCCCCAGGGCCTGGAACACCGGGGAGCTGTTTTTT. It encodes CASSPRAWNTGELFF.

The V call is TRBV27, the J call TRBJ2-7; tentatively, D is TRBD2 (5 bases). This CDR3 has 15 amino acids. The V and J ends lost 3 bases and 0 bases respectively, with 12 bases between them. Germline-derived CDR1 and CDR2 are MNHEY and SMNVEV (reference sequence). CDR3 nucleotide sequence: TGTGCCAGCAGTTTCCATGGGAGAGACTCCTACGAGCAGTACTTC. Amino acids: CASSFHGRDSYEQYF.

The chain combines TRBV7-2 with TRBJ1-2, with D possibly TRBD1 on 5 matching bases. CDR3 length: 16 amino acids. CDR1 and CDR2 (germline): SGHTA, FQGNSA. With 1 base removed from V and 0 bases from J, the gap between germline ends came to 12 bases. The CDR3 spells CASSLVAGQTNYGYTF. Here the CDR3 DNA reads TGTGCCAGCAGCTTAGTAGCTGGACAAACTAACTATGGCTACACCTTC.

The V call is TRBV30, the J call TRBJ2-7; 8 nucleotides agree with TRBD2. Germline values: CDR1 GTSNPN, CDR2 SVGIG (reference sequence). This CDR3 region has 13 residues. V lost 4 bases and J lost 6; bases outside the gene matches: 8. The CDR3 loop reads CAWTGTRFGEQYF. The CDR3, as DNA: TGTGCCTGGACCGGGACTAGATTCGGCGAGCAGTACTTC.

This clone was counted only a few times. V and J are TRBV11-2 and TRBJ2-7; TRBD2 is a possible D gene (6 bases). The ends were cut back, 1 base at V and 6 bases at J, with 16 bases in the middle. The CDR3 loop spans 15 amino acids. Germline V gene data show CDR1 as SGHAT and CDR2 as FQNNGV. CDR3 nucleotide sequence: TGTGCCAGCAGCTTAGTTTCGGGAGAGGTCCCCGAGCAGTACTTC. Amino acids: CASSLVSGEVPEQYF.

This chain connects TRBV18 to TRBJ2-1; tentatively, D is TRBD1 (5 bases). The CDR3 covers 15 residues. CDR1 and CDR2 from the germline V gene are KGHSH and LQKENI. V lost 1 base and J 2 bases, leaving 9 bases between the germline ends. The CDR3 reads CASSPLPGTYNEQFF. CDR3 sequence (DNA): TGTGCCAGCTCACCACTTCCAGGGACCTACAATGAGCAGTTCTTC.

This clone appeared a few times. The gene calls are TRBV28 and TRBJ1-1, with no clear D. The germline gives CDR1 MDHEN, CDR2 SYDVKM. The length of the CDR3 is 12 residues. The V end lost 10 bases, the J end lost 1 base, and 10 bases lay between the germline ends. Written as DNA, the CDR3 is TGTGCCACACGAACAGAGAACACTGAAGCTTTCTTT. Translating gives CATRTENTEAFF.

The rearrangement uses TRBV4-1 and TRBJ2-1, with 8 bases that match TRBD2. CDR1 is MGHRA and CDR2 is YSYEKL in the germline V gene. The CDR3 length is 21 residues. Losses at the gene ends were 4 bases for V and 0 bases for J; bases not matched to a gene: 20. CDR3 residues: CASSPRGSLRGAPSSYNEQFF. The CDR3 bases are TGCGCCAGCAGCCCCCGTGGATCTTTGCGGGGGGCCCCGAGCTCCTACAATGAGCAGTTCTTC.

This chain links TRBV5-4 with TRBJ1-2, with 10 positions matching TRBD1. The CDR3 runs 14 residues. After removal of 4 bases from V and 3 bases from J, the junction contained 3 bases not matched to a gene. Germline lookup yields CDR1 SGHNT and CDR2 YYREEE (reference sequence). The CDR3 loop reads CASSPGTGDYGYTF. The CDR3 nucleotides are TGTGCCAGCAGCCCAGGGACAGGGGACTATGGCTACACCTTC.

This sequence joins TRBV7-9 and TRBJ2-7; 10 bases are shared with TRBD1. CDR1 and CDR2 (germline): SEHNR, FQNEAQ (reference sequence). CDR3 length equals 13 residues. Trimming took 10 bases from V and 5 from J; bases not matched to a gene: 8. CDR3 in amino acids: CAIEGTGVDEQYF. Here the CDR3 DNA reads TGTGCCATCGAGGGGACAGGGGTAGACGAGCAGTACTTC.

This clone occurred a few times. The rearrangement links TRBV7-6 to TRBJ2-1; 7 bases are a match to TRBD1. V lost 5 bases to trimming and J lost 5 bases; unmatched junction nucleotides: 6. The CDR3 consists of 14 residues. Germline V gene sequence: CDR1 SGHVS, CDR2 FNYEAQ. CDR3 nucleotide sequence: TGTGCCAGCAGCACGACAGGGTTGGACAATGAGCAGTTCTTC. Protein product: CASSTTGLDNEQFF.

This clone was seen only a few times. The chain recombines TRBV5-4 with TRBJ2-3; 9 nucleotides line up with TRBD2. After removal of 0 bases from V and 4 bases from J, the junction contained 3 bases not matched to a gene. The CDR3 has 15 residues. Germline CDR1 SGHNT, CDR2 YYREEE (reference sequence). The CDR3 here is CASSLVAGGPDTQYF. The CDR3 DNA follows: TGTGCCAGCAGCTTGGTGGCGGGAGGGCCAGATACGCAGTATTTT. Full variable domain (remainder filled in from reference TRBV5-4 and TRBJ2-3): ETGVTQSPTHLIKTRGQQVTLRCSSQSGHNTVSWYQQALGQGPQFIFQYYREEENGRGNFPPRFSGLQFPNYSSELNVNALELDDSALYLCASSLVAGGPDTQYFGPGTRLTVL.